Following are 27 T cell receptor beta chains from one sample sequenced in a study of control samples from healthy donors and cancer patients. Clones were sequenced by immunoSEQ multiplex PCR, and TCRdb holds only the in-frame ones, with some missing. The sample yields about 94,000 clones, approximately 90% seen once. Sequencing used blood. The receptor source for this set is a young woman in good health.

This chain joins TRBV7-3 and TRBJ2-1; 8 bases match TRBD2. This CDR3 region has 13 residues. With 8 bases clipped from V and 10 bases from J, the junction kept 10 bases outside the gene matches. Germline V CDR1 and CDR2: SGHTA, FQGTGA. The CDR3 bases are TGTGCCAGCGCGGCCGGGGGGGCAGGAGAGCAGTTCTTC. It is translated as CASAAGGAGEQFF.

The V and J genes are TRBV5-1 and TRBJ1-5; maybe TRBD1 (5 bases). Per the germline V gene, CDR1 is SGHRS and CDR2 is YFSETQ. The CDR3 extends over 12 amino acids. Trimming took off 7 bases at V and 6 bases at J, with 11 bases between the two ends. CDR3 sequence (DNA): TGCGCCAGCCTACCGGGGCCTCAGCCCCAGCATTTT. This encodes CASLPGPQPQHF.

The V call is TRBV12-5, the J call TRBJ1-1; 8 bases are a match to TRBD1. The CDR3 covers 16 residues. The J segment lost 6 bases and the V segment lost 0 bases, leaving 9 bases of the junction unmatched. CDR1 is LGHNT and CDR2 is FRNRAP in the germline V gene. Here the CDR3 reads CASGLVIGARGPEAFF. CDR3 in DNA: TGTGCTAGTGGTTTGGTTATAGGGGCCAGGGGGCCTGAAGCTTTCTTT.

This clone has more than one count but fewer than ten. V usage is TRBV7-8 and J usage is TRBJ1-4, with D perhaps matching TRBD1 (6 bases). Trimming left V 5 bases short and J 1 base short, with 17 bases between. From germline, CDR1 is SGHVS and CDR2 FQNEAQ. This CDR3 contains 17 residues. The CDR3 region has the DNA TGTGCCAGCAGCCCCGAGGCCGGGGGCGGAACTAATGAAAAACTGTTTTTT. Protein sequence: CASSPEAGGGTNEKLFF.

This chain connects TRBV11-2 to TRBJ2-6; D unresolved. The CDR3 runs 17 residues. V lost 2 bases, J lost 2 bases, and 13 bases lay in between. Germline loops: CDR1 SGHAT, CDR2 FQNNGV. The CDR3 protein is CASSLSVPPPGANVLTF. CDR3 sequence (DNA): TGTGCCAGCAGCTTATCGGTACCCCCCCCTGGGGCCAACGTCCTGACTTTC. Looking up the rest from reference TRBV11-2 and TRBJ2-6 gives the full variable domain: EAGVAQSPRYKIIEKRQSVAFWCNPISGHATLYWYQQILGQGPKLLIQFQNNGVVDDSQLPKDRFSAERLKGVDSTLKIQPAKLEDSAVYLCASSLSVPPPGANVLTFGAGSRLTVL.

The chain carries TRBV27 and TRBJ1-4; no reliable D call. The CDR3 is made up of 12 amino acids. Germline V gives CDR1 MNHEY, CDR2 SMNVEV (reference sequence). V was shortened by 4 bases and J by 6 bases, with 6 bases between the two germline ends. CDR3 bases: TGTGCCAGCAGTTCCCTTCATGAAAAACTGTTTTTT. Translated: CASSSLHEKLFF.

The V call is TRBV6-6, the J call TRBJ2-5; TRBD1 is a possible D gene (6 bases). Germline CDR1 reads MNHNY; CDR2 reads SVGAGI (reference sequence). The CDR3 is made up of 16 amino acids. V shed 3 bases and J shed 6 bases, with 20 bases lying between them. The CDR3 protein is CASSYLGQGSLKTQYF. The CDR3 bases are TGTGCCAGCAGTTATTTGGGGCAGGGGAGTTTAAAGACCCAGTACTTC.

The chain is built from TRBV27 and TRBJ2-3, with 11 bases that match TRBD2. The CDR3 has 19 amino acids. Germline CDR1 is MNHEY and CDR2 is SMNVEV (reference sequence). V lost 3 bases to trimming and J lost 7 bases; unmatched junction nucleotides: 18. In nucleotides, the CDR3 is TGTGCCAGCAGTTTTCAGATTGGGACTAGCGGTGGGAGTACTTATACGCAGTATTTT. Translation gives CASSFQIGTSGGSTYTQYF.

This clone was counted a few times. The chain links TRBV3-1 (or the pseudogene TRBV3-2) to TRBJ1-2; D ambiguous. This CDR3 is 15 amino acids long. The germline gives CDR1 LGHDT, CDR2 YNNKEL (reference sequence). The ends were cut back, 0 bases at V and 0 bases at J, with 8 bases in the middle. This chain's CDR3 is CASSQEVTANYGYTF. As DNA, the CDR3 is TGTGCCAGCAGCCAAGAAGTCACCGCTAACTATGGCTACACCTTC.

The chain employs TRBV9 and TRBJ2-7, with 11 nucleotides matching TRBD1. Germline V CDR1 and CDR2: SGDLS, YYNGEE. The CDR3 consists of 16 residues. The V and J ends lost 4 bases and 4 bases, in that order; junction bases with no gene match: 10. CDR3 residues: CASSPNPGTGGYEQYF. CDR3 bases: TGTGCCAGCAGCCCAAATCCCGGGACAGGGGGTTACGAGCAGTACTTC. The variable domain in full, completed from reference TRBV9 and TRBJ2-7, reads DSGVTQTPKHLITATGQRVTLRCSPRSGDLSVYWYQQSLDQGLQFLIQYYNGEERAKGNILERFSAQQFPDLHSELNLSSLELGDSALYFCASSPNPGTGGYEQYFGPGTRLTVT.

This chain connects TRBV28 to TRBJ2-3; D might be TRBD1 or TRBD2, each matching 5 bases. Deletions cut 2 bases from V and 5 bases from J, with 17 bases between. In germline, CDR1 is MDHEN, CDR2 SYDVKM. The length of the CDR3 is 16 residues. The CDR3 loop reads CASSLVGVTGKDTQYF. CDR3 DNA sequence: TGTGCCAGCAGTTTAGTGGGGGTTACGGGGAAAGATACGCAGTATTTT.

J is TRBJ1-1 and V is TRBV19; D is ambiguous. CDR1 is LNHDA and CDR2 is SQIVND in the germline V gene (reference sequence). The germline V and J ends were trimmed by 7 bases and 5 bases, with 14 bases remaining between them. CDR3 length: 13 amino acids. The CDR3 loop reads CASKFVSVTEAFF. Written as DNA, the CDR3 is TGTGCCAGTAAATTCGTGTCGGTGACTGAAGCTTTCTTT.

The chain has TRBV27 and TRBJ1-1; maybe TRBD1 (5 bases). The CDR3 has 12 residues. Germline loops: CDR1 MNHEY, CDR2 SMNVEV (reference sequence). The V and J ends lost 6 bases and 7 bases respectively, with 12 bases between them. CDR3 coding DNA: TGTGCCAGCAGCCGAGGAGGGGTTGAAGCTTTCTTT. It yields the protein CASSRGGVEAFF.

The CDR3 sequence is CASSARTGAENEKLFF. The CDR3 DNA reads TGTGCCAGCAGCGCCCGGACAGGGGCGGAAAATGAAAAACTGTTTTTT. The chain recombines TRBV5-5 with TRBJ1-4, with 9 positions matching TRBD1. V gave up 4 bases and J gave up 5 bases; unmatched junction bases: 9. The CDR3 spans 16 residues. Germline V gives CDR1 SGHKS, CDR2 YYEKEE (reference sequence). Full variable domain (rest looked up from reference TRBV5-5 and TRBJ1-4): DAGVTQSPTHLIKTRGQQVTLRCSPISGHKSVSWYQQVLGQGPQFIFQYYEKEERGRGNFPDRFSARQFPNYSSELNVNALLLGDSALYLCASSARTGAENEKLFFGSGTQLSVL.

The chain joins TRBV5-1 to TRBJ1-1, with D perhaps TRBD1 (5 bases). V was clipped by 4 bases and J by 6 bases, with 16 bases between them. Germline V gene data show CDR1 as SGHRS and CDR2 as YFSETQ. The CDR3 is 14 residues long. The CDR3 nucleotides are TGCGCCAGCAGCGTGGTGGGGAGGGGTCCTGAAGCTTTCTTT. Protein sequence: CASSVVGRGPEAFF.

The J gene is TRBJ1-2, the V gene TRBV27, with D possibly matching TRBD1 (5 bases). The CDR3 contains 14 residues. Germline loops: CDR1 MNHEY, CDR2 SMNVEV (reference sequence). Trimming stripped 3 bases from V and 3 bases from J, with 11 bases between. Here the CDR3 reads CASSLGGLDYGYTF. DNA of the CDR3: TGTGCCAGCAGTTTGGGGGGTTTGGACTATGGCTACACCTTC.

This rearrangement joins TRBV6-5 to TRBJ1-2; D gene ambiguous. Germline V lookup: CDR1 MNHEY, CDR2 SVGAGI. The CDR3 totals 12 residues. V dropped 2 bases and J dropped 1 base, with 2 bases sitting between them. CDR3 residues: CASSYSNYGYTF. The CDR3 DNA follows: TGTGCCAGCAGTTACAGTAACTATGGCTACACCTTC.

The J gene is TRBJ1-5, the V gene TRBV4-2; D is undetermined. The CDR3 totals 17 residues. Looked up from germline, CDR1 is LGHNA and CDR2 is YNFKEQ. Trimming took off 0 bases at V and 7 bases at J, with 19 bases between the two ends. The CDR3 region has the DNA TGTGCCAGCAGCCAAGAAGTAGGCCTTTCCCCGCGCCAGCCCCAGCATTTT. Translating gives CASSQEVGLSPRQPQHF.

CDR3 residues: CASSYTRNGPYEQYF. Here the CDR3 DNA reads TGTGCCAGCAGTTACACAAGGAACGGGCCCTACGAGCAGTACTTC. The chain has TRBV6-2 or TRBV6-3 and TRBJ2-7; D not certain. CDR3 length: 15 residues. The V end was cut by 2 bases, the J end by 2 bases, with 13 bases between. CDR1 and CDR2 from the germline V gene are MNHEY and SVGEGT.

The rearrangement links TRBV29-1 to TRBJ1-2; the match to TRBD1 covers 8 bases. CDR1 SQVTM and CDR2 ANQGSEA come from the germline V gene. CDR3 length equals 14 residues. With 3 bases clipped from V and 2 bases from J, the junction kept 5 bases outside the gene matches. The CDR3 DNA is TGCAGCGTTGAGCGGCGACAGGGGAACTATGGCTACACCTTC. It encodes CSVERRQGNYGYTF.

This clone has more than one count but fewer than ten. The chain couples TRBV4-2 to TRBJ2-5, with 7 bases matching TRBD2. The germline V gene encodes CDR1 LGHNA and CDR2 YNFKEQ. The CDR3 sequence is 19 residues long. V dropped 2 bases and J dropped 2; count of bases not matched to a gene: 17. CDR3 in amino acids: CASSQSSGGGRYKQETQYF. The CDR3 bases are TGTGCCAGCAGCCAATCGTCCGGGGGAGGGAGGTACAAACAAGAGACCCAGTACTTC.

The chain combines TRBV6-5 with TRBJ1-1; unclear D gene. The CDR3 loop spans 14 amino acids. The germline V gene encodes CDR1 MNHEY and CDR2 SVGAGI. The V and J ends lost 6 bases and 3 bases respectively, with 14 bases between them. The CDR3 DNA reads as TGTGCCAGCAGACGCTCTTTTGGGGACACTGAAGCTTTCTTT. It translates to CASRRSFGDTEAFF.

This chain connects TRBV7-3 to TRBJ2-1, with TRBD2 as a possible D gene (7 bases). The germline V gene encodes CDR1 SGHTA and CDR2 FQGTGA. V shed 5 bases and J shed 7 bases, with 21 bases lying between them. The CDR3 runs to 16 residues. The CDR3 here is CASSPHGGGAWNEQFF. DNA for the CDR3: TGTGCCAGCAGCCCCCATGGAGGGGGGGCTTGGAATGAGCAGTTCTTC.

The chain joins TRBV10-1 to TRBJ1-1, with D tentatively TRBD1 (6 bases). Per germline, CDR1 WNHNN and CDR2 SYGVQD (reference sequence). V lost 4 bases and J lost 0, with 12 bases in between. The CDR3 covers 15 residues. CDR3 DNA: TGCGCCAGCAGTGGAATGACAGGACTGAACACTGAAGCTTTCTTT. This codes for CASSGMTGLNTEAFF.

This clone was picked up one time. This chain uses TRBV27 with TRBJ2-1, with 8 bases fitting TRBD1. The junction had 11 bases not matched to a gene; V was cut back by 6 bases and J by 4 bases. In germline, CDR1 is MNHEY, CDR2 SMNVEV (reference sequence). The CDR3 has 16 residues. As DNA, the CDR3 is TGTGCCAGCAGCAATCGCCGCCAGGGGGCATACAATGAGCAGTTCTTC. Protein sequence: CASSNRRQGAYNEQFF.

V is TRBV12-3 or TRBV12-4 and J is TRBJ1-2, with 7 bases identical to TRBD1. Unmatched junction bases numbered 2, after V lost 4 bases and J lost 6 bases. The CDR3 loop spans 12 amino acids. This CDR3 reads CASSSTGHGYTF. CDR3 coding DNA: TGTGCCAGCAGTTCGACAGGGCATGGCTACACCTTC.

The rearrangement joins TRBV5-4 to TRBJ2-5; 9 nucleotides agree with TRBD2. The CDR3 length is 13 residues. V shed 5 bases, J shed 5 bases, and the junction held 4 bases outside the gene matches. Germline V CDR1 and CDR2: SGHNT, YYREEE (reference sequence). In DNA form, the CDR3 reads TGTGCCAGCAGACCAACTAGCGGGGAGACCCAGTACTTC. It encodes CASRPTSGETQYF. The whole variable domain, remainder taken from reference TRBV5-4 and TRBJ2-5, is ETGVTQSPTHLIKTRGQQVTLRCSSQSGHNTVSWYQQALGQGPQFIFQYYREEENGRGNFPPRFSGLQFPNYSSELNVNALELDDSALYLCASRPTSGETQYFGPGTRLLVL.